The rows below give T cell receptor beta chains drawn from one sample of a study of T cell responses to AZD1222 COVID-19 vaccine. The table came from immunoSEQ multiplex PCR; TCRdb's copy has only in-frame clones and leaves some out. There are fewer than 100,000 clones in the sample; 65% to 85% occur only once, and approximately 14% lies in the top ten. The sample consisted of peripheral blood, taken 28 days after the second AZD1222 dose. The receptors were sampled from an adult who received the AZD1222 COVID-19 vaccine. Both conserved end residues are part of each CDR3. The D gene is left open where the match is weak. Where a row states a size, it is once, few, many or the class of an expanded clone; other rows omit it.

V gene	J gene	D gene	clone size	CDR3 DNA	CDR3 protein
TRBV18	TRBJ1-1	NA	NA	TGTGCCAGCTCACCAAGAAAGGGAGAGTTGAACACTGAAGCTTTCTTT	CASSPRKGELNTEAFF
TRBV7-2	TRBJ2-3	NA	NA	TGTGCCAGCAGCTTAGCTGGGACTAGCACAGATACGCAGTATTTT	CASSLAGTSTDTQYF
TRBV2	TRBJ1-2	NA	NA	TGTGCCAGCAGTCAGAGTTCCAACTATGGCTACACCTTC	CASSQSSNYGYTF
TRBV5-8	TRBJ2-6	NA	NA	TGTGCCAGCAGCTTTATTCGGGCTCGGGAGGCCAACGTCCTGACTTTC	CASSFIRAREANVLTF
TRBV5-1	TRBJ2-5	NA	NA	TGCGCCAGCAGCTTGGTCCTCACTAGCTCATCGGCGGGAGAGACCCAGTACTTC	CASSLVLTSSSAGETQYF
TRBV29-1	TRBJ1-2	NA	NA	TGCAGCGTAACAGGGAGTAGGGGCTACACCTTC	CSVTGSRGYTF
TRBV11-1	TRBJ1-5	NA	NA	TGTGCCAGCAGCTCGGGTAATAGGCAGCCCCAGCATTTT	CASSSGNRQPQHF
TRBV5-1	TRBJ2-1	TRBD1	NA	TGCGCCAGCAGCTTTATCCGGGACAGGGACAATGAGCAGTTCTTC	CASSFIRDRDNEQFF
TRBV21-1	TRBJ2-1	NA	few	TGTGCCAGCAGCGGGAGCTCCTACAATGAGCAGTTCTTC	CASSGSSYNEQFF
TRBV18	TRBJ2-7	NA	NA	TGTGCCAGCTCCCCTGTGGTTCCGGGGCTCAACGAGCAGTACTTC	CASSPVVPGLNEQYF
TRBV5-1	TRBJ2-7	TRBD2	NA	TGCGCCAGCAGCTTGGGAGTAGCGGGGGGCACCTACGAGCAGTACTTC	CASSLGVAGGTYEQYF
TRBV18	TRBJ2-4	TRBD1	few	TGTGCCAGCTCCCCGACAGGGACAAAAAACATTCAGTACTTC	CASSPTGTKNIQYF
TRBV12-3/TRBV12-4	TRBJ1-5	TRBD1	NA	TGTGCCAGCAGTCCGGGGGGACAGGGGGTCCAGCATTTT	CASSPGGQGVQHF
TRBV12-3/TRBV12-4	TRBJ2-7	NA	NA	TGTGCCAGCAGTTTAGACAAGTACTACGAGCAGTACTTC	CASSLDKYYEQYF
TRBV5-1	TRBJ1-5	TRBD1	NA	TGCGCCAGCAGCCCCGGACAGGCTGGAAATCAGCCCCAGCATTTT	CASSPGQAGNQPQHF
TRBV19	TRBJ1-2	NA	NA	TGTGCCACACTGCGGGCAGATCGTGGCTACACCTTC	CATLRADRGYTF
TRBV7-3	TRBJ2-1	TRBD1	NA	TGTGCCAGCAGCGTGGACAGGAATACCTACAATGAGCAGTTCTTC	CASSVDRNTYNEQFF
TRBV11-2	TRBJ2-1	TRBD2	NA	TGTGCCAGCAGCTCCTCCGGGACTAGCGGTTACAATGAGCAGTTCTTC	CASSSSGTSGYNEQFF
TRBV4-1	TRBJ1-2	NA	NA	TGCGCCAGCAGCCAAGATCGAATAATCTCCGTCGCCCTTGGCTACACCTTC	CASSQDRIISVALGYTF
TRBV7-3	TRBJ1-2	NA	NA	TGTGCCAGCCGAGGCCAGGACCGAACCTATGGCTACACCTTC	CASRGQDRTYGYTF
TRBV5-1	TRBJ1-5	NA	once	TGCGCCAGCAGCCCAGGGGCGGACAGTCAATTCAGCAATCAGCCCCAGCATTTT	CASSPGADSQFSNQPQHF
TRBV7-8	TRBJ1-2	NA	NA	TGTGCCAGCAGCTTCCCCGGGGACGGATCGGGTGGCTACACCTTC	CASSFPGDGSGGYTF
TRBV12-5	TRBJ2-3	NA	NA	TGTGCTAGTGGTTTGGGTTCGAATACGCAGTATTTT	CASGLGSNTQYF
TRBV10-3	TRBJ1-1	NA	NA	TGTGCCATCAGTGGTCTGGGTGTGAACACTGAAGCTTTCTTT	CAISGLGVNTEAFF
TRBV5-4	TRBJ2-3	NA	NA	TGTGCCAGCAGCTCACGCAATAGTAGGCTAAGCTTAGCAGATACGCAGTATTTT	CASSSRNSRLSLADTQYF
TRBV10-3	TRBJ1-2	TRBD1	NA	TGTGCCATCAGTGCCCCGGGACAGGCCGATGGCTACACCTTC	CAISAPGQADGYTF
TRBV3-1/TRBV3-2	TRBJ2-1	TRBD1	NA	TGTGCCAGCAGATACAACGACAGGGGGCCATGGTACAATGAGCAGTTCTTC	CASRYNDRGPWYNEQFF
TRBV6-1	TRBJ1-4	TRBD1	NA	TGTGCCAGCAGTGAGGGACAGGGGAATGAAAAACTGTTTTTT	CASSEGQGNEKLFF
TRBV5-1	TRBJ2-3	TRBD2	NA	TGCGCCAGCAGCTTTTCACTAGCGGGGGGGCTAGATACGCAGTATTTT	CASSFSLAGGLDTQYF
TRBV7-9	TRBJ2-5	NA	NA	TGTGCCAGCAGCTTACGTGACCGAGGGGCCTTGGGGAGAGAGACCCAGTACTTC	CASSLRDRGALGRETQYF
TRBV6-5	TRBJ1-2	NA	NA	TGTGCCAGCAGTTACTCACCAAGACCTGACTATGGCTACACCTTC	CASSYSPRPDYGYTF
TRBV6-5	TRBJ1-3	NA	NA	TGTGCCAGCAGTTTGCAGGGGCTATCCTCTGGAAACACCATATATTTT	CASSLQGLSSGNTIYF
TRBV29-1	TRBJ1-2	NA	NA	TGCAGCGTTGCCCAAGGGGCGTCTAACTATGGCTACACCTTC	CSVAQGASNYGYTF
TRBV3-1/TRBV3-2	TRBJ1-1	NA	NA	TGTGCCAGCAGGCCTGGGGGGAACACTGAAGCTTTCTTT	CASRPGGNTEAFF
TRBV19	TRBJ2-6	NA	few	TGTGCCAGTAGTATAGATAGCACAAACGGGGCCAACGTCCTGACTTTC	CASSIDSTNGANVLTF
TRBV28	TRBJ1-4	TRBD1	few	TGTGCCAGCAGTTCACCGGGACAGGGGTCCAGTAAACTGTTTTTT	CASSSPGQGSSKLFF
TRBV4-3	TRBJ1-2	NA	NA	TGCGCCAGCAGCCCGGGGGAAGCGAGTTATGGCTACACCTTC	CASSPGEASYGYTF
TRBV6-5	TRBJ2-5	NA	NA	TGTGCCAGCAGTTATTATGGGCAAGGGTTGGAGACCCAGTACTTC	CASSYYGQGLETQYF
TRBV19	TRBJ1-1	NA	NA	TGTGCCAGTAGTCCCTACGTCAGAGGGGGGAACACTGAAGCTTTCTTT	CASSPYVRGGNTEAFF
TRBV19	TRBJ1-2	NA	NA	TGTGCCAGTCGACCTGTGGGCTATGGCTACACCTTC	CASRPVGYGYTF
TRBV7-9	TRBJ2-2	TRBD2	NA	TGTGCCAGCAGCTTTGCTAGACAGCGGGAAACCGGGGAGCTGTTTTTT	CASSFARQRETGELFF
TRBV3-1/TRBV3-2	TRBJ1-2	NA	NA	TGTGCCAGCAGCCAAGATCTGCCGACAGGCGATGGCTACACCTTC	CASSQDLPTGDGYTF
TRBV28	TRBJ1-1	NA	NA	TGTGCCAGCAGTTCTGTTCTAGGGGCTTTCTTT	CASSSVLGAFF